Below, 9 T cell receptor beta chains from the same sample are listed, as sequenced in a study of memory CD4+ T cells and cytomegalovirus serostatus. Here immunoSEQ multiplex PCR was the method, and the copy in TCRdb shows in-frame clones only, minus some. Of approximately 61,000 clones listed, about 81% were seen once; the top ten hold 0.88%. The sort gate was single viable CD3+CD4+CD8-CD45RO+ cells for memory CD4+ T cells. Material: memory CD4+ T cells from blood. The receptor set was obtained from an adult in good health and CMV-seronegative.

The chain has TRBV5-1 and TRBJ2-5; 7 positions match TRBD1. Germline CDR1 and CDR2: SGHRS and YFSETQ. The CDR3 sequence is 15 residues long. V lost 4 bases to trimming and J lost 2 bases; unmatched junction nucleotides: 8. CDR3 nucleotides: TGCGCCAGCAGCAGGGGACCGGGACAGCAAGAGACCCAGTACTTC. Its protein product is CASSRGPGQQETQYF.

V is TRBV7-3 and J is TRBJ2-1, with 8 bases lining up with TRBD2. This CDR3 region has 14 residues. J was trimmed by 5 bases and V by 4 bases; bases with no gene match: 4. CDR1 and CDR2 (germline): SGHTA, FQGTGA. The CDR3 DNA reads TGTGCCAGCAGCTGGAGCGGGAGTAACAATGAGCAGTTCTTC. Its translation: CASSWSGSNNEQFF.

V gene TRBV5-1 combines with J gene TRBJ2-2; 9 nucleotides align to TRBD2. The germline V gene has CDR1 SGHRS and CDR2 YFSETQ. V was clipped by 2 bases and J by 4 bases; unmatched bases: 6. The CDR3 consists of 16 residues. In DNA form, the CDR3 reads TGCGCCAGCAGCTTTTGGATAGCGGGGGCCACCGGGGAGCTGTTTTTT. It is translated as CASSFWIAGATGELFF.

This chain links TRBV11-2 with TRBJ1-1; D might be TRBD1 (5 bases). From germline, CDR1 is SGHAT and CDR2 FQNNGV. Between the trimmed V and J ends, which lost 1 base and 7 bases, there was a span of 10 bases. There are 13 residues in the CDR3. The CDR3 coding sequence is TGTGCCAGCAGCTTAGCAGGGCCGAATGAAGCTTTCTTT. Its translation is CASSLAGPNEAFF.

This clone was seen more than once but under ten times. This chain joins TRBV5-6 and TRBJ1-1, with 9 bases aligning to TRBD1. CDR1 and CDR2 from the germline V gene are SGHDT and YYEEEE. This CDR3 spans 16 amino acids. Trimming took 1 base from V and 3 from J; bases not matched to a gene: 7. The CDR3 loop reads CASSLWTGAGDTEAFF. The CDR3 DNA reads TGTGCCAGCAGCTTGTGGACAGGGGCTGGGGACACTGAAGCTTTCTTT.

The J gene is TRBJ1-2, the V gene TRBV7-9, with no clear D. The CDR3 runs 12 residues. The V gene lost 1 base and the J gene lost 10 bases, with 10 bases spanning the gap. Germline V lookup: CDR1 SEHNR, CDR2 FQNEAQ (reference sequence). The CDR3 spells CASSLDIGAYTF. In DNA form, the CDR3 reads TGTGCCAGCAGCTTAGATATAGGAGCCTACACCTTC. Full variable domain (remainder filled in from reference TRBV7-9 and TRBJ1-2): DTGVSQNPRHKITKRGQNVTFRCDPISEHNRLYWYRQTLGQGPEFLTYFQNEAQLEKSRLLSDRFSAERPKGSFSTLEIQRTEQGDSAMYLCASSLDIGAYTFGSGTRLTVV.

The chain recombines TRBV7-3 with TRBJ2-2; TRBD2 agrees at 14 bases. Looked up from germline, CDR1 is SGHTA and CDR2 is FQGTGA. V gave up 4 bases and J gave up 5 bases; unmatched junction bases: 6. The CDR3 runs to 17 residues. CDR3 DNA: TGTGCCAGCAGCTCCCCCCGGACTAGCGGGGGGACCGGGGAGCTGTTTTTT. Protein product: CASSSPRTSGGTGELFF. Using reference TRBV7-3 and TRBJ2-2 for the parts outside the CDR3, the full variable domain is GAGVSQTPSNKVTEKGKYVELRCDPISGHTALYWYRQSLGQGPEFLIYFQGTGAADDSGLPNDRFFAVRPEGSVSTLKIQRTERGDSAVYLCASSSPRTSGGTGELFFGEGSRLTVL.

The CDR3 coding sequence is TGTGCCAGCTCACCCCGGGACAGTAACACCGGGGAGCTGTTTTTT. Amino acid sequence: CASSPRDSNTGELFF. This chain joins TRBV18 and TRBJ2-2; 7 bases align to TRBD1. Looked up from germline, CDR1 is KGHSH and CDR2 is LQKENI. The CDR3 runs to 15 residues. The V gene end was trimmed by 3 bases and the J gene end by 2 bases; junction bases not matched to a gene: 3.

The table lists this clone with many counts. This chain links TRBV7-2 with TRBJ2-7, with D perhaps assigned TRBD1 or TRBD2 (6 bases each). CDR3 size: 15 residues. The germline CDR1 and CDR2 sequences are SGHTA and FQGNSA. Trimming took 4 bases from V and 3 from J, leaving 16 bases between them. CDR3 protein: CASSSYGGPNYEQYF. The CDR3 DNA is TGTGCCAGCAGCTCGTACGGGGGCCCTAACTACGAGCAGTACTTC.